This T cell receptor beta chain was observed in a study of blood T cells in healthy people across ages. General study points: Naive T cell percentage and TCR beta diversity correlated strongly. Diversity estimates drawn from one million T cells were deemed underestimates. Long-lived donors carried more naive CD4+ cells and greater diversity than aged donors.

A second 7 to 11 cycle PCR used barcoded and J-beta primers. TCRdb recomputed calls from the 5' RACE reads with MiXCR, one row per CDR3 protein. The sample lists about 630,000 distinct CDR3 sequences, about 21% occurring once. Germline CDR1 is SGHTA and CDR2 is FQGNSA. This CDR3 comprises 14 residues. V was pared by 8 bases and J by 5 bases, with 7 bases of the junction left unmatched. This clonotype turned up a few times. Its cognate antigen is unknown. The chain joins TRBV7-2 to TRBJ2-1; 9 nucleotides line up with TRBD2. The sequenced sample was blood. The source of this sequence is a man in his sixties or seventies in good health. CDR3 DNA sequence: TGTGCCAGCGGCTCTAGCGGGGCTGACAATGAGCAGTTCTTC. It specifies CASGSSGADNEQFF.